The clone carrying this TCR beta chain appeared a few times. Amplification yielded TCR beta CDR3 regions, with RNA transcripts as the source. HTBI primers were the set used in a first-round RT-PCR of the TCR CDR3. Via MiXCR, TCRdb re-called the multiplex PCR reads, giving one row per CDR3 protein. Of fewer than 650,000 distinct CDR3 sequences listed, approximately 15% are singletons. The entry originates in a study of T cells in Graves' hyperthyroidism and ophthalmopathy. From germline, CDR1 is LNHDA and CDR2 SQIVND (reference sequence). Between the trimmed V and J ends, which lost 7 bases and 0 bases, there was a span of 9 bases. This CDR3 is built from 13 residues.

Sequenced: blood. The chain uses TRBV19 and TRBJ1-2; D is unresolved. The clonotype originates from a woman aged 18 to 35 with Graves' ophthalmopathy. The CDR3 sequence is CASTIGPNYGYTF. CDR3 sequence (DNA): TGTGCCAGTACCATTGGTCCTAACTATGGCTACACCTTC.